One and the same sample provided the 10 T cell receptor beta chains below, sequenced in a study of neurological immune-mediated disorders. TCRdb analysed the 5' RACE reads with MiXCR anew, one entry per CDR3 protein. The sample contains roughly 56,000 distinct CDR3 sequences, approximately 10% of which appear only once. Source material: PBMCs. These receptors were collected from a man aged 55-75 years in good health.

In regard to this clonotype: This may stem from a read error, because a much larger clone lies one nucleotide away. This chain joins TRBV20-1 and TRBJ1-5; D call uncertain. The CDR3 spans 13 residues. The V end was cut by 3 bases, the J end by 3 bases, with 9 bases between. Germline CDR1 DFQATT, CDR2 SNEGSKA (reference sequence). In DNA form, the CDR3 reads TGCAGTGCTAGTCGTAGTATCAATCAGCCCCAGCATTTT. It yields the protein CSASRSINQPQHF.

This clonotype was counted at least ten times. This chain joins TRBV2 and TRBJ1-5; TRBD1 agrees at 10 bases. The germline gives CDR1 SNHLY, CDR2 FYNNEI. The CDR3 covers 15 residues. Trimming cost V 9 bases and J 8 bases; bases outside gene matches: 13. CDR3 nucleotides: TGTGCCAGTGACCGAGACAGGGGGCGAATGGAGCCCCAGCATTTT. This codes for CASDRDRGRMEPQHF.

This clonotype was recorded at least ten times. CDR3 in amino acids: CASSPGTGGMNEQYF. The CDR3, as DNA: TGTGCCAGCAGCCCCGGGACAGGGGGCATGAACGAGCAGTACTTC. J is TRBJ2-7 and V is TRBV7-2; 12 positions agree with TRBD1. Germline CDR1 and CDR2: SGHTA and FQGNSA. Trimming cost V 5 bases and J 5 bases; bases outside gene matches: 7. The length of the CDR3 is 15 residues. Supplemented by reference TRBV7-2 and TRBJ2-7, the full variable domain reads GAGVSQSPSNKVTEKGKDVELRCDPISGHTALYWYRQSLGQGLEFLIYFQGNSAPDKSGLPSDRFSAERTGGSVSTLTIQRTQQEDSAVYLCASSPGTGGMNEQYFGPGTRLTVT.

This sequence joins TRBV7-2 and TRBJ2-1; D is uncertain. Between the trimmed V and J ends, which lost 5 bases and 13 bases, there was a span of 12 bases. The CDR3 spans 11 residues. Germline lookup yields CDR1 SGHTA and CDR2 FQGNSA. The CDR3 region has the DNA TGTGCCAGCAGCCCCACATCTGATCAGTTCTTC. Its protein product is CASSPTSDQFF.

This clonotype was seen at least ten times. The chain has TRBV5-1 and TRBJ2-2; D not resolved. CDR1 and CDR2 from the germline V gene are SGHRS and YFSETQ. The germline V and J ends were trimmed by 0 bases and 7 bases, with 7 bases remaining between them. CDR3 length: 13 amino acids. CDR3 residues: CASSLAYNGELFF. Here the CDR3 DNA reads TGCGCCAGCAGCTTGGCATACAACGGGGAGCTGTTTTTT.

There are many counts of this clonotype. This sequence joins TRBV7-2 and TRBJ1-2; tentative D call: TRBD1 (5 bases). CDR3 length: 15 residues. From germline, CDR1 is SGHTA and CDR2 FQGNSA. V lost 1 base and J 0 bases, leaving 9 bases between the germline ends. The CDR3 spells CASSLEVRANYGYTF. The CDR3 DNA reads as TGTGCCAGCAGCTTAGAGGTCAGGGCTAACTATGGCTACACCTTC.

This clonotype was seen many times. The J gene is TRBJ2-1, the V gene TRBV7-2; 8 nucleotides agree with TRBD2. The germline CDR1 and CDR2 sequences are SGHTA and FQGNSA. The CDR3 has 17 residues. With 7 bases clipped from V and 2 bases from J, the junction kept 13 bases outside the gene matches. The CDR3: CASTSRGAGGPYNEQFF. The CDR3 bases are TGTGCCAGCACCTCGCGTGGGGCGGGGGGACCCTACAATGAGCAGTTCTTC.

The sample holds many counts of this clonotype. The chain combines TRBV18 with TRBJ1-2; no clear D gene. The ends were cut back, 5 bases at V and 6 bases at J, with 16 bases in the middle. This CDR3 spans 14 amino acids. Looked up from germline, CDR1 is KGHSH and CDR2 is LQKENI. The CDR3 loop reads CASSDGPTRHGYTF. The CDR3 nucleotides read TGTGCCAGCTCAGATGGCCCTACTCGACATGGCTACACCTTC.

In this sample, this clonotype turned up many times. The CDR3: CASSPPGGTHQPQHF. In DNA, the CDR3 is TGTGCCAGCAGTCCCCCGGGAGGGACCCATCAGCCCCAGCATTTT. The chain employs TRBV6-2 or TRBV6-3 and TRBJ1-5; D is perhaps TRBD1 (5 bases). Germline CDR1 MNHEY, CDR2 SVGEGT. The CDR3 has 15 residues. V was clipped by 5 bases and J by 5 bases, with 16 bases between them.

This clonotype was recorded once. This may be a read error: a much more frequent sequence differs by one nucleotide. The chain carries TRBV6-2 or TRBV6-3 and TRBJ1-6; the D is unclear. Germline V CDR1 and CDR2: MNHEY, SVGEGT. CDR3 length: 14 amino acids. V lost 4 bases and J lost 7, with 11 bases in between. CDR3 nucleotide sequence: TGTGCCAGCAGTTTCACAGTGACCAATTCACCCCTCCACTTT. Encoded protein: CASSFTVTNSPLHF.